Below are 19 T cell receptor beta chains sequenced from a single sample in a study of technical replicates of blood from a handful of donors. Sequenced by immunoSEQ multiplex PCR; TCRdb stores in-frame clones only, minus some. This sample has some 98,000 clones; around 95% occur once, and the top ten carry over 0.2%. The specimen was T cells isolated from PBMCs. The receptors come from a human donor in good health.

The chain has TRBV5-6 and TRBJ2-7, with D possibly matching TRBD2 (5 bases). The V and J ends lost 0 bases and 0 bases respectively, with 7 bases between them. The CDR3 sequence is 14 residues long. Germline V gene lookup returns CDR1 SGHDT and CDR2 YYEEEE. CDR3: CASSLGTFSYEQYF. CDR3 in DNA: TGTGCCAGCAGCTTGGGGACTTTCTCCTACGAGCAGTACTTC.

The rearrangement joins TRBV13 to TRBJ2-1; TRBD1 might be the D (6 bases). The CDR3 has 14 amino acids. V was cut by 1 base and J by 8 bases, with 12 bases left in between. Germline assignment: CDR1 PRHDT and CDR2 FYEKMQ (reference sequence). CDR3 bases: TGTGCCAGCAGCTTAGAGTCCAGGGGCCATGAGCAGTTCTTC. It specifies CASSLESRGHEQFF. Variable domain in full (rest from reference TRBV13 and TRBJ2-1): AAGVIQSPRHLIKEKRETATLKCYPIPRHDTVYWYQQGPGQDPQFLISFYEKMQSDKGSIPDRFSAQQFSDYHSELNMSSLELGDSALYFCASSLESRGHEQFFGPGTRLTVL.

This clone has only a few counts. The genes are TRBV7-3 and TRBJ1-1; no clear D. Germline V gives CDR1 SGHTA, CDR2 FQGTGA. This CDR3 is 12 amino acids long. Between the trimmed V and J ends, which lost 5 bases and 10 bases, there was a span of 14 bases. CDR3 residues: CASSPGEGTAFF. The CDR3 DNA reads TGTGCCAGCAGCCCCGGGGAGGGTACAGCTTTCTTT. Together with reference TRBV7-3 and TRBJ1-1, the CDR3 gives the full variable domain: GAGVSQTPSNKVTEKGKYVELRCDPISGHTALYWYRQSLGQGPEFLIYFQGTGAADDSGLPNDRFFAVRPEGSVSTLKIQRTERGDSAVYLCASSPGEGTAFFGQGTRLTVV.

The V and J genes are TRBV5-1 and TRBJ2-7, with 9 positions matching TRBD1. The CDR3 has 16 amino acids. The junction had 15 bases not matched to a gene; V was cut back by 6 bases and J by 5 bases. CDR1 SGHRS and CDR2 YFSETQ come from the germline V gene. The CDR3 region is CASTYWPGTGSHEQYF. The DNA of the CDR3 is TGCGCCAGCACCTACTGGCCGGGGACAGGGTCACACGAGCAGTACTTC.

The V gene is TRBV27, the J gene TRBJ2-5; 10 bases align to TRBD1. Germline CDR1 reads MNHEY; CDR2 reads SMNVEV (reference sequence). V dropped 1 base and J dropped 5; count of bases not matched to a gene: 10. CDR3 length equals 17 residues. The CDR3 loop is CASSLLGTGEGWETQYF. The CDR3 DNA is TGTGCCAGCAGTTTATTGGGGACAGGGGAAGGATGGGAGACCCAGTACTTC.

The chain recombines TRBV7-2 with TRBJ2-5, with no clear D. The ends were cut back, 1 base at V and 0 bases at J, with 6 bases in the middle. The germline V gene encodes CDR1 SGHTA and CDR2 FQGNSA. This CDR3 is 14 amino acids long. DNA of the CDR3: TGTGCCAGCAGCTTAGTGGGCTACCAAGAGACCCAGTACTTC. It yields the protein CASSLVGYQETQYF.

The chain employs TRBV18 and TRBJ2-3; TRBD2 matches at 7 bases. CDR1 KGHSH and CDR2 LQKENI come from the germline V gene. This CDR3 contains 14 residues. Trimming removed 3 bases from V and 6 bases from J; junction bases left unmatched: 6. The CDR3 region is CASSPPGGVDTQYF. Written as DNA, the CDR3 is TGTGCCAGCTCACCGCCGGGAGGAGTTGATACGCAGTATTTT.

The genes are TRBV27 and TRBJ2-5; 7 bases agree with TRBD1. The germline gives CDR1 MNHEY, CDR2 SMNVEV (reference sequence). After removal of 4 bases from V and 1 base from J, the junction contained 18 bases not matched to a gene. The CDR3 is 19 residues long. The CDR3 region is CASSSSRLRGLVSQETQYF. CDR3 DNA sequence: TGTGCCAGCAGTTCCTCACGCCTGAGGGGGCTAGTCTCCCAAGAGACCCAGTACTTC.

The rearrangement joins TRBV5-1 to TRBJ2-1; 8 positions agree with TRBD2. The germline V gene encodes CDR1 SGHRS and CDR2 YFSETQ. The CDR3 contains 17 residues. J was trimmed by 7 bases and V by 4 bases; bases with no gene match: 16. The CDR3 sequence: CASSQPRGGRSLNEQFF. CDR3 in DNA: TGCGCCAGCAGCCAGCCCAGGGGCGGGAGGTCATTAAATGAGCAGTTCTTC.

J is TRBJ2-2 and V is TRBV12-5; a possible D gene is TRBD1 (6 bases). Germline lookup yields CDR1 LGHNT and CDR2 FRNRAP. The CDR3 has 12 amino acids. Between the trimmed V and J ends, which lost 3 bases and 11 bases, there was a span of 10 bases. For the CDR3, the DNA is TGTGCTAGTGGTTTAGACAGGAGTGAGCTGTTTTTT. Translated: CASGLDRSELFF.

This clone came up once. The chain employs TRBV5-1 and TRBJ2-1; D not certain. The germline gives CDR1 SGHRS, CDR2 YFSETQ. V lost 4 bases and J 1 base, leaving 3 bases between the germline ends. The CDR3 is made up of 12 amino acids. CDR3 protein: CASSPSYNEQFF. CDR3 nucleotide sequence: TGCGCCAGCAGCCCGTCCTACAATGAGCAGTTCTTC. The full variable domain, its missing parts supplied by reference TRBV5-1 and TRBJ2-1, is KAGVTQTPRYLIKTRGQQVTLSCSPISGHRSVSWYQQTPGQGLQFLFEYFSETQRNKGNFPGRFSGRQFSNSRSEMNVSTLELGDSALYLCASSPSYNEQFFGPGTRLTVL.

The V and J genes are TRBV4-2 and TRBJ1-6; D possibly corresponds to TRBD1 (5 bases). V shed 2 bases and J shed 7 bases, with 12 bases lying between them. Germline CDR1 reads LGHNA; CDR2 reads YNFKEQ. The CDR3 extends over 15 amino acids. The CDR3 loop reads CASSQLGQVNSPLHF. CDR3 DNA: TGTGCCAGCAGCCAACTAGGACAAGTCAATTCACCCCTCCACTTT.

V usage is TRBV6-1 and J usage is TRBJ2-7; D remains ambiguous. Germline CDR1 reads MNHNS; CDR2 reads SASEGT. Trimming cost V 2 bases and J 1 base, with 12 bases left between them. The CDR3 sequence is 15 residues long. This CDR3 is CASSETASSSYEQYF. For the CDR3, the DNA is TGTGCCAGCAGTGAAACAGCCTCGTCTTCCTACGAGCAGTACTTC.

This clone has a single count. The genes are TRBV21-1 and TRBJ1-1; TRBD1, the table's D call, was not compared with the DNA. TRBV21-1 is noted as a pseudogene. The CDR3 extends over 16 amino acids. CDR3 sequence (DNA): TGTGCCAGCAGCAAAGGGGGTGGGGGCATGAACACTGAAGCTTTCTTT. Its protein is CASSKGGGGMNTEAFF.

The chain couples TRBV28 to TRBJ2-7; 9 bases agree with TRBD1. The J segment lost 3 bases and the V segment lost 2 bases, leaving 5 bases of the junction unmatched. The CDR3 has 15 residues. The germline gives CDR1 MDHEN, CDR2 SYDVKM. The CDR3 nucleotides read TGTGCCAGCAGTTTAGGGGGACAGGGAAGCTACGAGCAGTACTTC. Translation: CASSLGGQGSYEQYF.

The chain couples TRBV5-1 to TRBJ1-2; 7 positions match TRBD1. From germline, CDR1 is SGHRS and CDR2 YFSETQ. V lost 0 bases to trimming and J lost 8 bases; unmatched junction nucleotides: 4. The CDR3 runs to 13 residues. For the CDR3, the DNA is TGCGCCAGCAGCTTGGATAGGGGGCGCGGCTACACCTTC. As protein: CASSLDRGRGYTF.

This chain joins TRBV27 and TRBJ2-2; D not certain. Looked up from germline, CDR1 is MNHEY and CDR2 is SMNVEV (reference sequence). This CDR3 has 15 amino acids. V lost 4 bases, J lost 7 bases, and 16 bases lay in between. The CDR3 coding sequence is TGTGCCAGCAGTTACGACCCCACCCGCGGCGGGGAGCTGTTTTTT. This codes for CASSYDPTRGGELFF.

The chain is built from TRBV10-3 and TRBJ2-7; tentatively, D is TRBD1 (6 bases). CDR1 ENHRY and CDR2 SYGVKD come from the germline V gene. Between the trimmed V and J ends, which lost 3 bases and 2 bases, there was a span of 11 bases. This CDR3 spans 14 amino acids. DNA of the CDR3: TGTGCCATCAGTGATACAGGGTACCCCTACGAGCAGTACTTC. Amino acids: CAISDTGYPYEQYF.

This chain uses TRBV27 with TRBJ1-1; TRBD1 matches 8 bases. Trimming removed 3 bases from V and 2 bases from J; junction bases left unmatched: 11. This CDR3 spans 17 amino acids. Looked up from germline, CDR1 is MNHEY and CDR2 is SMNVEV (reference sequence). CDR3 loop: CASSLTGARLINTEAFF. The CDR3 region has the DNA TGTGCCAGCAGTTTGACAGGGGCCCGTCTAATTAACACTGAAGCTTTCTTT.